A single sample gave rise to the 22 T cell receptor beta chains below, sequenced in a study of T cells in lung cancer brain metastases. Assay: immunoSEQ multiplex PCR; the TCRdb copy retains only in-frame clones and omits some. The repertoire includes a few thousand clones, roughly 88% of them detected once, and around 5.8% sits in the top ten. The source material was tumor tissue from the primary lung tumor. The receptors stem from a woman between 45 and 65 years old with non-small cell lung cancer.

The genes are TRBV5-1 and TRBJ1-5, with a possible D match to TRBD1 (5 bases). Germline V gene data show CDR1 as SGHRS and CDR2 as YFSETQ. The CDR3 runs 14 residues. V lost 2 bases to trimming and J lost 9 bases, with 15 bases between them. The CDR3 bases are TGCGCCAGCAGCTTCGGCGAGGGGAGGGGGCCCCAGCATTTT. This sequence encodes CASSFGEGRGPQHF.

The rearrangement links TRBV5-1 to TRBJ1-4; D ambiguous. V was shortened by 5 bases and J by 7 bases, with 12 bases between the two germline ends. CDR3 length equals 13 residues. CDR1 SGHRS and CDR2 YFSETQ come from the germline V gene. CDR3 loop: CASSPRLVEKLFF. CDR3 coding DNA: TGCGCCAGCAGTCCTAGGTTGGTTGAAAAACTGTTTTTT.

V gene TRBV14 combines with J gene TRBJ2-1; maybe TRBD2 (5 bases). CDR1 is SGHDN and CDR2 is FVKESK in the germline V gene. Trimming cost V 2 bases and J 10 bases, with 21 bases left between them. The CDR3 has 16 amino acids. CDR3 in DNA: TGTGCCAGCAGCCAATTAGCGCTGAGGGATATTCAGGAGCAGTTCTTC. Translation: CASSQLALRDIQEQFF.

The chain is built from TRBV9 and TRBJ2-1, with D uncertain. The CDR3 is 14 amino acids. The germline V gene encodes CDR1 SGDLS and CDR2 YYNGEE. V was shortened by 3 bases and J by 9 bases, with 16 bases between the two germline ends. The CDR3 spells CASSDGLITGEQFF. The CDR3 bases are TGTGCCAGCAGCGATGGCCTTATTACCGGTGAGCAGTTCTTC.

CDR3 in amino acids: CASSQEWGGYGYTF. CDR3 sequence (DNA): TGCGCCAGCAGCCAAGAATGGGGCGGCTATGGCTACACCTTC. The V and J genes are TRBV4-1 and TRBJ1-2, with a tentative D call TRBD1 (5 bases). Germline V lookup: CDR1 MGHRA, CDR2 YSYEKL. The CDR3 is 14 residues long. The ends were cut back, 0 bases at V and 4 bases at J, with 9 bases in the middle.

This chain links TRBV6-1 with TRBJ2-6; D not resolved. The CDR3 is made up of 16 amino acids. Trimming pared 4 bases from V and 0 bases from J, leaving 10 bases between. CDR1 is MNHNS and CDR2 is SASEGT in the germline V gene. The CDR3: CASSGGTSSGANVLTF. CDR3 DNA: TGTGCCAGCAGTGGGGGTACGAGCTCTGGGGCCAACGTCCTGACTTTC.

The chain has TRBV5-1 and TRBJ1-2, with a possible D match to TRBD1 (6 bases). The CDR3 is 15 residues long. V was shortened by 0 bases and J by 6 bases, with 15 bases between the two germline ends. The V gene's germline CDR1 is SGHRS and CDR2 YFSETQ. The CDR3 spells CASSLEAGAVDGYTF. The CDR3 DNA sequence: TGCGCCAGCAGCTTGGAGGCAGGGGCGGTTGATGGCTACACCTTC.

J is TRBJ2-3 and V is TRBV5-6; D remains ambiguous. This CDR3 is 15 amino acids long. Germline V gene data show CDR1 as SGHDT and CDR2 as YYEEEE. V was pared by 4 bases and J by 0 bases, with 12 bases between. The CDR3 DNA reads as TGTGCCAGCAGCCTCTTGGGCTCCAGCACAGATACGCAGTATTTT. The encoded protein is CASSLLGSSTDTQYF. The full variable domain, completed using reference TRBV5-6 and TRBJ2-3, is DAGVTQSPTHLIKTRGQQVTLRCSPKSGHDTVSWYQQALGQGPQFIFQYYEEEERQRGNFPDRFSGHQFPNYSSELNVNALLLGDSALYLCASSLLGSSTDTQYFGPGTRLTVL.

This chain uses TRBV10-3 with TRBJ2-1, with 9 bases matching TRBD1. The CDR3 has 14 residues. The V segment lost 5 bases and the J segment 8 bases; nucleotides outside the gene matches: 7. Per germline, CDR1 ENHRY and CDR2 SYGVKD. The CDR3 spells CAISPGQGYDEQFF. The CDR3 coding sequence is TGTGCCATCAGTCCGGGACAGGGCTATGATGAGCAGTTCTTC.

The chain combines TRBV29-1 with TRBJ1-2; TRBD1 agrees at 8 bases. The junction had 9 bases not matched to a gene; V was cut back by 5 bases and J by 7 bases. This CDR3 is 13 amino acids long. CDR1 SQVTM and CDR2 ANQGSEA come from the germline V gene. The CDR3 sequence: CSVLLQGALGYTF. In DNA, the CDR3 is TGCAGCGTTCTGCTTCAGGGGGCGCTTGGCTACACCTTC.

The chain links TRBV28 to TRBJ2-3; TRBD1 agrees at 9 bases. Trimming at V came to 1 base and at J to 1 base, leaving 3 bases not matched to a gene. The CDR3 loop spans 16 amino acids. From germline, CDR1 is MDHEN and CDR2 SYDVKM. The CDR3 loop is CASSLLGQGRTDTQYF. CDR3 nucleotide sequence: TGTGCCAGCAGTTTATTGGGACAGGGACGCACAGATACGCAGTATTTT.

V is TRBV23-1 and J is TRBJ2-1; 7 bases are a match to TRBD1. TRBV23-1 is an ORF, with its function uncertain. The V segment lost 8 bases and the J segment 6 bases; nucleotides outside the gene matches: 1. This CDR3 contains 11 residues. The chain's CDR3 is CASGTVNEQFF. CDR3 bases: TGCGCCAGCGGGACAGTCAATGAGCAGTTCTTC.

V usage is TRBV5-1 and J usage is TRBJ2-3; D ambiguous. With 3 bases removed from V and 1 base from J, the gap between germline ends came to 9 bases. This CDR3 is 14 amino acids long. Germline CDR1 is SGHRS and CDR2 is YFSETQ. The CDR3 sequence is CASSYVWGTDTQYF. CDR3 nucleotide sequence: TGCGCCAGCAGCTATGTCTGGGGCACAGATACGCAGTATTTT.

CDR3 sequence reads: CASSPTSANTDTQYF. The CDR3, as DNA: TGTGCCAGCAGCCCGACTAGCGCAAACACAGATACGCAGTATTTT. The chain is built from TRBV11-1 and TRBJ2-3, with 8 nucleotides matching TRBD2. V trimming: 5 bases; J trimming: 2 bases; junction bases outside the gene matches: 6. The CDR3 sequence is 15 residues long. Germline V gene lookup returns CDR1 SGHAT and CDR2 FQDESV (reference sequence). The full variable domain, in which reference TRBV11-1 and TRBJ2-3 provide the parts outside the CDR3, is EAEVAQSPRYKITEKSQAVAFWCDPISGHATLYWYRQILGQGPELLVQFQDESVVDDSQLPKDRFSAERLKGVDSTLKIQPAELGDSAMYLCASSPTSANTDTQYFGPGTRLTVL.

The rearrangement links TRBV18 to TRBJ2-7; possible D gene TRBD2, 6 bases. Germline V gives CDR1 KGHSH, CDR2 LQKENI. Trimming pared 7 bases from V and 0 bases from J, leaving 10 bases between. There are 13 residues in the CDR3. CDR3 residues: CASLGDSSYEQYF. The CDR3 DNA reads as TGTGCCAGCTTGGGGGACTCCTCCTACGAGCAGTACTTC.

This rearrangement joins TRBV28 to TRBJ2-7; D unresolved. V lost 6 bases to trimming and J lost 5 bases, with 17 bases between them. The CDR3 has 14 residues. Germline V gives CDR1 MDHEN, CDR2 SYDVKM. The CDR3 coding sequence is TGTGCCAGCAGCCAACCAGCCCGGCTCGACGAGCAGTACTTC. Residues: CASSQPARLDEQYF.

The gene calls are TRBV4-3 and TRBJ2-2; D unclear. The length of the CDR3 is 14 residues. CDR1 and CDR2 from the germline V gene are LGHNA and YSLEER. The V gene lost 3 bases and the J gene lost 1 base, with 6 bases spanning the gap. The CDR3 loop is CASSQRVNTGELFF. The CDR3 DNA reads TGCGCCAGCAGCCAGCGAGTGAACACCGGGGAGCTGTTTTTT.

This chain joins TRBV27 and TRBJ2-1; 9 nucleotides agree with TRBD2. Germline-derived CDR1 and CDR2 are MNHEY and SMNVEV (reference sequence). The CDR3 extends over 15 amino acids. Germline trimming cut 6 bases from V and 9 bases from J; bases unmatched to any gene: 12. This CDR3 reads CASRTMAGGYGEQFF. CDR3 in DNA: TGTGCCAGCAGGACTATGGCGGGAGGGTACGGTGAGCAGTTCTTC.

The chain recombines TRBV18 with TRBJ1-1, with D unresolved. Germline values: CDR1 KGHSH, CDR2 LQKENI. V lost 2 bases and J lost 0, with 4 bases in between. CDR3 length equals 13 residues. CDR3 coding DNA: TGTGCCAGCTCACCAGGGTTGAACACTGAAGCTTTCTTT. It translates to CASSPGLNTEAFF.

This clone came up once. The V gene is TRBV6-1, the J gene TRBJ1-5; D is uncertain. The germline CDR1 and CDR2 sequences are MNHNS and SASEGT. Trimming left V 6 bases short and J 0 bases short, with 6 bases between. The CDR3 is 13 amino acids. Here the CDR3 DNA reads TGTGCCAGCAGGACTAATAGCAATCAGCCCCAGCATTTT. Amino acid sequence: CASRTNSNQPQHF.

V and J are TRBV25-1 and TRBJ2-3; D remains unclear. The V end lost 8 bases, the J end lost 3 bases, and 18 bases lay between the germline ends. This CDR3 has 15 residues. CDR1 is MGHDK and CDR2 is SYGVNS in the germline V gene. CDR3 sequence: CASPYVTHTTDTQYF. In DNA, the CDR3 is TGTGCCAGCCCGTATGTGACACATACTACAGATACGCAGTATTTT.

The chain employs TRBV11-1 and TRBJ2-2, with 11 bases matching TRBD1. Germline V lookup: CDR1 SGHAT, CDR2 FQDESV (reference sequence). Trimming removed 2 bases from V and 4 bases from J; junction bases left unmatched: 3. This CDR3 has 16 residues. This CDR3 is CASSLIGTGGTGELFF. The CDR3, as DNA: TGTGCCAGCAGCTTAATCGGGACAGGGGGCACCGGGGAGCTGTTTTTT.